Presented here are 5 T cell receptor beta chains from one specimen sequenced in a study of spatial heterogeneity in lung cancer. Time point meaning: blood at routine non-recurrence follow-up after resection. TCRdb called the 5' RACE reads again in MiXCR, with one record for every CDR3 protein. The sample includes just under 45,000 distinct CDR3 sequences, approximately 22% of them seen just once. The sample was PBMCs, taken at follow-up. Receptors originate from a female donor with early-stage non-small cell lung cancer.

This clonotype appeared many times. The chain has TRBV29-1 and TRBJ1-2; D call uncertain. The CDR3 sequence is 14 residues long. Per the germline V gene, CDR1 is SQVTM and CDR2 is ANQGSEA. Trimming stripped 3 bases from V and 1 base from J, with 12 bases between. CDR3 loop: CSVENSRNNYGYTF. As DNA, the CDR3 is TGCAGCGTTGAGAACAGCCGAAATAACTATGGCTACACCTTC.

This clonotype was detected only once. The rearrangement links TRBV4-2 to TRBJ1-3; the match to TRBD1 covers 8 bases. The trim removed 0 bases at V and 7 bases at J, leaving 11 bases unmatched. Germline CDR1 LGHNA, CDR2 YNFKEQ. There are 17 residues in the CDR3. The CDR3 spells CASSQEGAQGEVNTIYF. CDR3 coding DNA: TGTGCCAGCAGCCAAGAGGGGGCACAGGGGGAGGTGAACACCATATATTTT.

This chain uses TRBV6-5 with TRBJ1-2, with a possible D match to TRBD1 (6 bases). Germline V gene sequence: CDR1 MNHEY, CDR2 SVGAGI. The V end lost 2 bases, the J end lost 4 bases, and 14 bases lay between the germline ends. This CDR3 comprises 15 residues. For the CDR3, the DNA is TGTGCCAGCAGTTACCGGCCAGAAGGGGGCTATGGCTACACCTTC. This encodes CASSYRPEGGYGYTF.

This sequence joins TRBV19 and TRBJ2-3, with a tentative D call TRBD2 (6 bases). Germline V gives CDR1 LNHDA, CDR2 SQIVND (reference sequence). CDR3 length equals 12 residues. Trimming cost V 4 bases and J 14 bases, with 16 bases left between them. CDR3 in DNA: TGTGCCAGTAGTACTTCTGCCGGGACTCCGTATTTT. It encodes CASSTSAGTPYF. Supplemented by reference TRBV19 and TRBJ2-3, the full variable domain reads DGGITQSPKYLFRKEGQNVTLSCEQNLNHDAMYWYRQDPGQGLRLIYYSQIVNDFQKGDIAEGYSVSREKKESFPLTVTSAQKNPTAFYLCASSTSAGTPYFGPGTRLTVL.

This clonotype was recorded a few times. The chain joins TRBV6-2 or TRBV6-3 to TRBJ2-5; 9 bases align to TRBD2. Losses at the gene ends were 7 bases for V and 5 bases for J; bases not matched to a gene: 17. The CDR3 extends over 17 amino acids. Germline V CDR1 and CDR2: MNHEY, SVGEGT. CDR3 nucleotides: TGTGCCAGCAACTCACTCTTAGCGGGAGAGGGCTGGGAGACCCAGTACTTC. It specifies CASNSLLAGEGWETQYF.